The 7 T cell receptor beta chains given below trace back to one sample, sequenced in a study of regulatory T cells in long-lasting Graves disease. Regarding time point: newly diagnosed GD, antithyroid drugs for less than 3 months. PBMC RNA was the source of the TCR library. CDR3-region Arm-PCR and iRepertoire HTBI primers produced the TCR beta libraries. TCRdb re-called the multiplex PCR reads with MiXCR, one entry per CDR3 protein. The data contain approximately 400,000 distinct CDR3 sequences, over 14% of them singletons. These records were also assigned to another study, of T cells in Graves' hyperthyroidism and ophthalmopathy.

This specimen was peripheral blood mononuclear cells (PBMCs), taken at new diagnosis, from a patient treated with antithyroid drugs. All receptors come from a woman between 35 and 50 years old with Graves disease.

This rearrangement joins TRBV24-1 to TRBJ2-1, with TRBD1 identical over 8 bases. The J segment lost 7 bases and the V segment lost 1 base, leaving 8 bases of the junction unmatched. This CDR3 has 16 amino acids. Per the germline V gene, CDR1 is KGHDR and CDR2 is SFDVKD. CDR3 coding DNA: TGTGCCACCAGTGATTTTACAGGGGGAAGGGAGAATGAGCAGTTCTTC. Its translation: CATSDFTGGRENEQFF.

This clonotype showed up many times. The chain uses TRBV28 and TRBJ2-7, with 8 bases fitting TRBD2. V dropped 3 bases and J dropped 5; count of bases not matched to a gene: 6. Germline values: CDR1 MDHEN, CDR2 SYDVKM. The CDR3 runs to 14 residues. The CDR3 loop reads CASSFSSGRNEQYF. The CDR3 coding sequence is TGTGCCAGCAGTTTCTCGAGCGGGAGAAACGAGCAGTACTTC.

To note about this clonotype: A far bigger clonotype differs at one base, so this is likely a read error. The chain's CDR3 is CTSSYGLAGEQYF. The CDR3 nucleotides are TGTACCAGCAGCTACGGACTAGCGGGAGAGCAGTACTTC. The V gene is TRBV11-3, the J gene TRBJ2-7; TRBD2 agrees at 12 bases. The germline gives CDR1 SGHNT, CDR2 YENEEA. The CDR3 is made up of 13 amino acids.

This clonotype was recorded a few times. The J gene is TRBJ1-1, the V gene TRBV28, with TRBD1 identical over 8 bases. With V trimmed by 5 bases and J by 10 bases, 3 bases remained unmatched. This CDR3 is 11 amino acids long. Per germline, CDR1 MDHEN and CDR2 SYDVKM. In nucleotides, the CDR3 is TGTGCCAGCAGTCTTGGACAGGGAGCTTTCTTT. This codes for CASSLGQGAFF.

This clonotype showed up just a few times. The chain couples TRBV10-2 to TRBJ1-1; tentatively, D is TRBD1 (6 bases). The CDR3 totals 16 residues. The germline V and J ends were trimmed by 2 bases and 4 bases, with 17 bases remaining between them. Germline V lookup: CDR1 WSHSY, CDR2 SAAADI. CDR3 DNA sequence: TGCGCCAGCAGTGAGCCTAGGGGGGCGGGGATCACTGAAGCTTTCTTT. Encoded protein: CASSEPRGAGITEAFF.

This clonotype was picked up many times. The chain carries TRBV11-2 and TRBJ2-2; TRBD2 is a possible D gene (7 bases). Germline V lookup: CDR1 SGHAT, CDR2 FQNNGV. CDR3 length: 15 amino acids. Between the trimmed V and J ends, which lost 5 bases and 6 bases, there was a span of 16 bases. CDR3 in amino acids: CASSGNGGRAGELFF. CDR3 nucleotide sequence: TGTGCCAGCAGCGGCAACGGGGGGCGCGCCGGGGAGCTGTTTTTT.

The V and J genes are TRBV20-1 and TRBJ1-2; D not resolved. The germline V gene encodes CDR1 DFQATT and CDR2 SNEGSKA (reference sequence). The V end was cut by 0 bases, the J end by 8 bases, with 16 bases between. CDR3 length: 14 residues. The CDR3 region has the DNA TGCAGTGCTAGAGATCGTGGAGAGTTTGGGGGCTACACCTTC. It translates to CSARDRGEFGGYTF.